This T cell receptor beta chain originates from a study of PD-L1 blockade in urothelial cancer. Study-wide context: It was at 3 weeks (second dose) and 6 weeks after treatment start that blood was analyzed. The study recovered a median of 141,255 T cells per blood sample. Findings and limits, study-wide: Better survival was forecast by a pretreatment blood TCR clonality below the median.

Concerning this clone: Its cognate antigen is unknown.

CDR3 length: 13 amino acids. Trimming removed 0 bases at V and 3 bases at J, with 6 bases between. Germline V gives CDR1 LGHNA, CDR2 YNFKEQ. TCRdb keeps only in-frame clones here, not all; method: immunoSEQ multiplex PCR. This sample has more than 85,000 clones; 90% to 95% occur once, and the top ten carry 0.7% to 0.95%. The chain carries TRBV4-2 and TRBJ2-7; D gene uncertain. This specimen consisted of PBMCs, obtained around atezolizumab (anti-PD-L1) treatment. The source is an elderly woman with urothelial cancer. The CDR3 spells CASSQDYSYEQYF. The CDR3 nucleotides are TGTGCCAGCAGCCAAGACTATAGCTACGAGCAGTACTTC.